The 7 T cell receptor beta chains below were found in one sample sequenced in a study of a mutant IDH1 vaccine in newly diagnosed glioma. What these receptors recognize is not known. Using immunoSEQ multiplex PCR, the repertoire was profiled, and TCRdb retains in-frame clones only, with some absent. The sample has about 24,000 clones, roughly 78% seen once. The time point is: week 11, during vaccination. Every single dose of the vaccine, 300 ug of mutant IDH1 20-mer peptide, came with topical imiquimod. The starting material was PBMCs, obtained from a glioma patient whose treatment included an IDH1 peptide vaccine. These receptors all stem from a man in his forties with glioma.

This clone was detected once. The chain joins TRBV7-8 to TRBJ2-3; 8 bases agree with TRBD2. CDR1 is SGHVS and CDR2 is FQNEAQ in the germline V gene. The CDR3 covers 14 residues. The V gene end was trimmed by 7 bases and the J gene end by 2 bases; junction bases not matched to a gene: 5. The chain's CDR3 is CASTRAGATDTQYF. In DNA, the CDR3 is TGTGCCAGCACCCGAGCGGGAGCCACAGATACGCAGTATTTT.

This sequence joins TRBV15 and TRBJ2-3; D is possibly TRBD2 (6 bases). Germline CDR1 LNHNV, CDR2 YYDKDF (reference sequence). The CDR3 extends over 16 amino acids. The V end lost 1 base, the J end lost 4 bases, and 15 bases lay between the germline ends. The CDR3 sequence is CATSRAGVLGADTQYF. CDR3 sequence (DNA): TGTGCCACCAGCAGAGCGGGGGTCCTAGGGGCAGATACGCAGTATTTT.

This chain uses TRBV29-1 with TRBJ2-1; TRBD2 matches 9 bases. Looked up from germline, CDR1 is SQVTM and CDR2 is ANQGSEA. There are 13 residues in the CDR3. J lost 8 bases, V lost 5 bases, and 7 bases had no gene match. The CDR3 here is CSVPRTSDYEQFF. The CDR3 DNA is TGCAGCGTTCCTCGGACTAGCGATTATGAGCAGTTCTTC.

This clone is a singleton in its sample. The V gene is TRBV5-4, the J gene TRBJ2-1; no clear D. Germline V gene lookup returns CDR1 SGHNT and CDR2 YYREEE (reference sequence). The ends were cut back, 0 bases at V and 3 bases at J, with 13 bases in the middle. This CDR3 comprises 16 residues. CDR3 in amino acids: CASSLVQRDNYNEQFF. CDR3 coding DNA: TGTGCCAGCAGCTTGGTCCAGCGTGATAACTACAATGAGCAGTTCTTC.

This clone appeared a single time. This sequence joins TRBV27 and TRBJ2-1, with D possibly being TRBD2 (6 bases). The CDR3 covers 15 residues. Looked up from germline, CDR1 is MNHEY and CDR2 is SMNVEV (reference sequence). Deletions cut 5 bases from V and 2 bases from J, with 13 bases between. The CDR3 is CASSRTGGAYNEQFF. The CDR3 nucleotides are TGTGCCAGCAGTCGTACAGGAGGGGCCTACAATGAGCAGTTCTTC.

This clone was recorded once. CDR3 nucleotide sequence: TGCGCCAGCAGCGGCCGGACAGGGGGTATCCACGAGCAGTACTTC. Encoded protein: CASSGRTGGIHEQYF. The chain recombines TRBV5-1 with TRBJ2-7, with 10 bases lining up with TRBD1. V was pared by 4 bases and J by 5 bases, with 9 bases of the junction left unmatched. CDR3 length equals 15 residues. The germline V gene encodes CDR1 SGHRS and CDR2 YFSETQ. The variable domain in full, with the rest retrieved from reference TRBV5-1 and TRBJ2-7, is KAGVTQTPRYLIKTRGQQVTLSCSPISGHRSVSWYQQTPGQGLQFLFEYFSETQRNKGNFPGRFSGRQFSNSRSEMNVSTLELGDSALYLCASSGRTGGIHEQYFGPGTRLTVT.

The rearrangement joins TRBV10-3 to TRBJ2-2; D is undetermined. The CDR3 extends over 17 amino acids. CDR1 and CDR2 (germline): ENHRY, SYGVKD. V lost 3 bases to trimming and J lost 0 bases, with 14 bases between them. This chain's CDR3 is CAISEWFGQPNTGELFF. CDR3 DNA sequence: TGTGCCATCAGTGAATGGTTTGGGCAGCCGAACACCGGGGAGCTGTTTTTT.